This T cell receptor beta chain was recorded in a study of control samples from healthy donors and cancer patients. The table came from immunoSEQ multiplex PCR; TCRdb's copy has only in-frame clones and leaves some out. The sample holds over 100,000 clones, 75% to 95% seen once. Germline values: CDR1 KGHSH, CDR2 LQKENI. The junction had 16 bases not matched to a gene; V was cut back by 6 bases and J by 8 bases. This CDR3 is 17 amino acids long. The receptor comes from a man in his forties in good health. The chain joins TRBV18 to TRBJ2-1; 10 bases line up with TRBD2. The sequencing input was blood. CDR3 nucleotide sequence: TGTGCCAGCTCTACCGCTTTGGCTAGCGGGGGATCGGATGAGCAGTTCTTC. This sequence encodes CASSTALASGGSDEQFF. The whole variable domain, filled in from reference TRBV18 and TRBJ2-1, reads NAGVMQNPRHLVRRRGQEARLRCSPMKGHSHVYWYRQLPEEGLKFMVYLQKENIIDESGMPKERFSAEFPKEGPSILRIQQVVRGDSAAYFCASSTALASGGSDEQFFGPGTRLTVL.